This entry lists 21 T cell receptor beta chains sequenced from one sample in a study of T cells in Graves' hyperthyroidism and ophthalmopathy. TCR beta CDR3 regions were amplified from RNA transcripts. Using the HTBI primer set, a first-round RT-PCR was run on the TCR CDR3. MiXCR, run by TCRdb on the multiplex PCR reads, gives a single entry per CDR3 protein. The table includes about 560,000 distinct CDR3 sequences, around 17% detected once. Sequenced sample: blood. Receptors were obtained from a woman under 30 with Graves' hyperthyroidism.

This clonotype has only a few counts. The chain couples TRBV6-1 to TRBJ2-1; 11 bases align to TRBD2. The CDR3 contains 17 residues. CDR1 and CDR2 from the germline V gene are MNHNS and SASEGT. After removal of 2 bases from V and 7 bases from J, the junction contained 10 bases not matched to a gene. CDR3 region: CASSELAGGNLHNEQFF. CDR3 coding DNA: TGTGCCAGCAGTGAATTAGCGGGAGGGAATCTACATAATGAGCAGTTCTTC.

The chain couples TRBV11-3 to TRBJ2-5, with 8 bases matching TRBD2. This CDR3 spans 15 amino acids. Germline V gene data show CDR1 as SGHNT and CDR2 as YENEEA. With V trimmed by 5 bases and J by 2 bases, 7 bases remained unmatched. This chain's CDR3 is CASSRRREVQETQYF. The CDR3 DNA is TGTGCCAGCAGCCGACGGCGGGAGGTACAAGAGACCCAGTACTTC.

This clonotype was seen a few times. This chain connects TRBV12-3 or TRBV12-4 to TRBJ2-1; 7 bases are a match to TRBD2. Unmatched junction bases numbered 11, after V lost 5 bases and J lost 7 bases. CDR3 length: 15 amino acids. The CDR3, as DNA: TGTGCCAGCAGTACGACTAGCCGACATGGGAATGAGCAGTTCTTC. As protein: CASSTTSRHGNEQFF.

This clonotype was counted ten times or more. The chain links TRBV20-1 to TRBJ2-3; D not certain. Per germline, CDR1 DFQATT and CDR2 SNEGSKA (reference sequence). Trimming stripped 7 bases from V and 1 base from J, with 6 bases between. The CDR3 totals 11 residues. The CDR3 protein is CSVLGTDTQYF. Written as DNA, the CDR3 is TGCAGTGTACTCGGCACAGATACGCAGTATTTT.

This clonotype has ten or more counts. J is TRBJ2-5 and V is TRBV18, with 7 bases matching TRBD2. Germline V gives CDR1 KGHSH, CDR2 LQKENI. V trimming: 3 bases; J trimming: 4 bases; junction bases outside the gene matches: 5. The CDR3 has 14 amino acids. The CDR3 coding sequence is TGTGCCAGCTCACCGGGAGGGCGGCGAGAGACCCAGTACTTC. This translates into CASSPGGRRETQYF.

V usage is TRBV2 and J usage is TRBJ2-5; D is undetermined. V lost 5 bases and J lost 1, with 8 bases in between. This CDR3 spans 13 amino acids. Germline CDR1 SNHLY, CDR2 FYNNEI. In DNA form, the CDR3 reads TGTGCCAGCAGTAGCTTCCTCCAAGAGACCCAGTACTTC. It yields the protein CASSSFLQETQYF.

The chain has TRBV5-1 and TRBJ1-2; D is possibly TRBD1 (6 bases). The V end was cut by 0 bases, the J end by 5 bases, with 20 bases between. The CDR3 is 17 amino acids. The germline CDR1 and CDR2 sequences are SGHRS and YFSETQ. This chain's CDR3 is CASSLALIKYRDYGYTF. For the CDR3, the DNA is TGCGCCAGCAGCTTGGCTCTTATTAAGTACAGGGATTATGGCTACACCTTC.

The J gene is TRBJ2-5, the V gene TRBV7-9; D may be TRBD1 (6 bases). Germline assignment: CDR1 SEHNR and CDR2 FQNEAQ (reference sequence). CDR3 length: 14 amino acids. Trimming took off 3 bases at V and 7 bases at J, with 15 bases between the two ends. The CDR3 region has the DNA TGTGCCAGCAGCTTGGGTCCAGGGGAAGGGACCCAGTACTTC. This translates into CASSLGPGEGTQYF.

The J gene is TRBJ1-6, the V gene TRBV25-1; D might be TRBD1 (6 bases). The CDR3 is 15 amino acids. Per germline, CDR1 MGHDK and CDR2 SYGVNS. V dropped 3 bases and J dropped 7 bases, with 13 bases sitting between them. The CDR3 loop is CASSDNRVGNSPLHF. In DNA, the CDR3 is TGTGCCAGCAGTGATAACAGGGTTGGGAATTCACCCCTCCACTTT.

A few counts support this clonotype. The chain recombines TRBV12-3 or TRBV12-4 with TRBJ2-3; TRBD2 aligns across 9 bases. With 2 bases clipped from V and 2 bases from J, the junction kept 8 bases outside the gene matches. The CDR3 spans 17 residues. CDR3 amino acids: CASSLRLAGSNTDTQYF. The CDR3 DNA sequence: TGTGCCAGCAGTTTACGGCTAGCGGGGAGCAACACAGATACGCAGTATTTT.

This clonotype appeared many times. The J gene is TRBJ2-7, the V gene TRBV12-3 or TRBV12-4; 8 bases agree with TRBD2. J gave up 5 bases and V 2 bases, and 11 bases lay outside the gene matches. This CDR3 contains 16 residues. The chain's CDR3 is CASSLLGGGIRDEQYF. For the CDR3, the DNA is TGTGCCAGCAGTTTATTGGGCGGGGGGATTCGCGACGAGCAGTACTTC.

A note on this clonotype: A much more abundant neighbour one base away suggests this may be a read error. The rearrangement uses TRBV6-4 and TRBJ2-7, with D possibly being TRBD1 or TRBD2 (5 bases each). Germline values: CDR1 MRHNA, CDR2 SNTAGT. The CDR3 extends over 14 amino acids. CDR3 residues: CACSERDGPYEQYF. The CDR3 DNA follows: TGTGCCTGCAGTGAACGGGACGGTCCCTACGAGCAGTACTTC.

This clonotype was found many times. The genes are TRBV11-2 and TRBJ1-5; D is perhaps TRBD1 (6 bases). Germline V gene data show CDR1 as SGHAT and CDR2 as FQNNGV. The CDR3 has 15 amino acids. Trimming left V 1 base short and J 4 bases short, with 11 bases between. CDR3 sequence: CASSLAQGKNQPQHF. DNA of the CDR3: TGTGCCAGCAGCTTAGCACAGGGTAAGAATCAGCCCCAGCATTTT. The full variable domain, its missing parts supplied by reference TRBV11-2 and TRBJ1-5, is EAGVAQSPRYKIIEKRQSVAFWCNPISGHATLYWYQQILGQGPKLLIQFQNNGVVDDSQLPKDRFSAERLKGVDSTLKIQPAKLEDSAVYLCASSLAQGKNQPQHFGDGTRLSIL.

There are many counts of this clonotype. The V and J genes are TRBV3-1 and TRBJ2-5; D is unresolved. The germline CDR1 and CDR2 sequences are LGHDT and YNNKEL (reference sequence). V was pared by 0 bases and J by 5 bases, with 7 bases between. The CDR3 runs 13 residues. The CDR3 loop reads CASSQDEWETQYF. CDR3 nucleotide sequence: TGTGCCAGCAGCCAAGATGAATGGGAGACCCAGTACTTC.

This clonotype was observed many times. This sequence joins TRBV18 and TRBJ2-5, with D maybe TRBD1 (6 bases). The CDR3 loop spans 14 amino acids. V was shortened by 5 bases and J by 2 bases, with 12 bases between the two germline ends. Germline CDR1 reads KGHSH; CDR2 reads LQKENI. The CDR3 is CASSLGTMQETQYF. The CDR3 bases are TGTGCCAGCTCATTGGGGACAATGCAAGAGACCCAGTACTTC.

In its sample, this clonotype was seen many times. The gene calls are TRBV28 and TRBJ2-5; TRBD1 is a possible D gene (5 bases). The ends were cut back, 2 bases at V and 14 bases at J, with 24 bases in the middle. Germline loops: CDR1 MDHEN, CDR2 SYDVKM. The length of the CDR3 is 15 residues. CDR3 protein: CASSLRGHYYSPGYF. The CDR3 nucleotides are TGTGCCAGCAGTTTAAGAGGACATTACTATTCCCCCGGTTACTTC.

A single count supports this clonotype. The chain is built from TRBV2 and TRBJ2-7; D unclear. V gave up 3 bases and J gave up 1 base, with 10 bases separating them. The CDR3 spans 14 residues. CDR1 and CDR2 from the germline V gene are SNHLY and FYNNEI. The CDR3, as DNA: TGTGCCAGCAGTGAGCAAGTTGTATCCTACGAGCAGTACTTC. It is translated as CASSEQVVSYEQYF. Complete variable domain (other parts from reference TRBV2 and TRBJ2-7): EPEVTQTPSHQVTQMGQEVILRCVPISNHLYFYWYRQILGQKVEFLVSFYNNEISEKSEIFDDQFSVERPDGSNFTLKIRSTKLEDSAMYFCASSEQVVSYEQYFGPGTRLTVT.

This clonotype was counted ten times or more. CDR3 sequence reads: CSAPRRTGEETQYF. The CDR3 DNA sequence: TGCAGTGCTCCTAGAAGGACAGGGGAAGAGACCCAGTACTTC. V usage is TRBV20-1 and J usage is TRBJ2-5, with 9 bases identical to TRBD1. The germline gives CDR1 DFQATT, CDR2 SNEGSKA (reference sequence). The CDR3 has 14 residues. After removal of 5 bases from V and 3 bases from J, the junction contained 7 bases not matched to a gene.

This clonotype occurred many times. V gene TRBV24-1 combines with J gene TRBJ1-2; no reliable D call. The CDR3 runs to 14 residues. V lost 0 bases and J 7 bases, leaving 11 bases between the germline ends. Germline lookup yields CDR1 KGHDR and CDR2 SFDVKD. The CDR3 sequence: CATSDLGRKGGYTF. CDR3 nucleotides: TGTGCCACCAGTGATTTGGGTCGAAAGGGTGGCTACACCTTC.

The chain recombines TRBV7-9 with TRBJ2-7, with 7 bases fitting TRBD1. V lost 2 bases to trimming and J lost 2 bases; unmatched junction nucleotides: 3. This CDR3 contains 14 residues. In germline, CDR1 is SEHNR, CDR2 FQNEAQ (reference sequence). CDR3 loop: CASSLTTGTYEQYF. As DNA, the CDR3 is TGTGCCAGCAGCTTAACGACAGGGACCTACGAGCAGTACTTC. Combining the CDR3 with reference TRBV7-9 and TRBJ2-7 gives the whole variable domain DTGVSQNPRHKITKRGQNVTFRCDPISEHNRLYWYRQTLGQGPEFLTYFQNEAQLEKSRLLSDRFSAERPKGSFSTLEIQRTEQGDSAMYLCASSLTTGTYEQYFGPGTRLTVT.

This clonotype has only a few counts. The rearrangement joins TRBV4-1 to TRBJ2-7; maybe TRBD2 (5 bases). The CDR3 is 13 amino acids. The germline V gene has CDR1 MGHRA and CDR2 YSYEKL. V lost 1 base to trimming and J lost 4 bases, with 8 bases between them. DNA for the CDR3: TGCGCCAGCAGCCAAGGGGAGACTTACGAGCAGTACTTC. The encoded protein is CASSQGETYEQYF.